The 8 T cell receptor beta chains below all came from one sample that was sequenced in a study of cytomegalovirus exposure and HLA in healthy donors. The PCR ran on 60 Vbeta and 13 Jbeta primers. Method: immunoSEQ multiplex PCR; TCRdb's copy keeps in-frame clones and lacks some. The sample consists of more than 120,000 clones, 80% of them appearing once. Input material: PBMCs. The receptors here all came from a woman aged 25 to 39 in good health and CMV-seronegative.

The chain has TRBV5-1 and TRBJ2-5; 14 bases map to TRBD2. The CDR3 sequence is 17 residues long. Germline assignment: CDR1 SGHRS and CDR2 YFSETQ. Trimming at V came to 0 bases and at J to 1 base, leaving 2 bases not matched to a gene. The CDR3 nucleotides read TGCGCCAGCAGCTTGGCGGGACTAGCGGGGGCCCAAGAGACCCAGTACTTC. It codes for CASSLAGLAGAQETQYF.

The genes are TRBV6-1 and TRBJ1-5; D not resolved. With 6 bases removed from V and 4 bases from J, the gap between germline ends came to 10 bases. Germline lookup yields CDR1 MNHNS and CDR2 SASEGT. The CDR3 loop spans 13 amino acids. CDR3 bases: TGTGCCAGCAGAGCGGACGGAAATCAGCCCCAGCATTTT. Residues: CASRADGNQPQHF.

This chain links TRBV5-1 with TRBJ1-4; no firm D call. Trimming removed 0 bases from V and 4 bases from J, with 7 bases in between. The CDR3 is made up of 14 amino acids. Germline CDR1 SGHRS, CDR2 YFSETQ. In DNA, the CDR3 is TGCGCCAGCAGCTTGGACAGTAATAATGAAAAACTGTTTTTT. It translates to CASSLDSNNEKLFF.

This CDR3 is CASSSLPSGRPLEQYF. In DNA form, the CDR3 reads TGTGCCAGCAGCTCACTGCCTAGCGGGAGGCCCCTCGAGCAGTACTTC. The chain employs TRBV5-4 and TRBJ2-5, with TRBD2 matching 11 bases. The assigned J gene may be wrong: the sequence end matches TRBJ2-7 better. This CDR3 has 16 residues. Germline CDR1 is SGHNT and CDR2 is YYREEE (reference sequence).

This chain uses TRBV10-1 with TRBJ2-2, with 12 bases aligning to TRBD2. Germline V gene lookup returns CDR1 WNHNN and CDR2 SYGVQD (reference sequence). V shed 0 bases and J 0 bases; nucleotides not matched to a gene: 5. There are 19 residues in the CDR3. The CDR3 region is CASSESRRTSGANTGELFF. CDR3 bases: TGCGCCAGCAGTGAGTCTAGACGGACTAGCGGGGCGAACACCGGGGAGCTGTTTTTT.

This chain connects TRBV5-4 to TRBJ1-1; D is unclear. V was pared by 0 bases and J by 6 bases, with 12 bases between. CDR1 SGHNT and CDR2 YYREEE come from the germline V gene (reference sequence). CDR3 length equals 14 residues. The CDR3 region is CASSLEEGLAEAFF. For the CDR3, the DNA is TGTGCCAGCAGCTTGGAGGAGGGATTAGCTGAAGCTTTCTTT. Variable domain in full (rest from reference TRBV5-4 and TRBJ1-1): ETGVTQSPTHLIKTRGQQVTLRCSSQSGHNTVSWYQQALGQGPQFIFQYYREEENGRGNFPPRFSGLQFPNYSSELNVNALELDDSALYLCASSLEEGLAEAFFGQGTRLTVV.

This sequence joins TRBV5-1 and TRBJ2-2; possible D gene TRBD1, 6 bases. V was trimmed by 7 bases and J by 0 bases, leaving 7 bases between them. The CDR3 is 13 amino acids. The germline CDR1 and CDR2 sequences are SGHRS and YFSETQ. Here the CDR3 reads CASRTANTGELFF. CDR3 in DNA: TGCGCCAGCCGGACAGCGAACACCGGGGAGCTGTTTTTT. The whole variable domain, remainder taken from reference TRBV5-1 and TRBJ2-2, is KAGVTQTPRYLIKTRGQQVTLSCSPISGHRSVSWYQQTPGQGLQFLFEYFSETQRNKGNFPGRFSGRQFSNSRSEMNVSTLELGDSALYLCASRTANTGELFFGEGSRLTVL.

The rearrangement links TRBV7-3 to TRBJ2-3; TRBD2 matches at 11 bases. CDR3 length: 18 amino acids. V trimming: 2 bases; J trimming: 4 bases; junction bases outside the gene matches: 11. Germline CDR1 SGHTA, CDR2 FQGTGA. The CDR3 nucleotides are TGTGCCAGCAGCTTATTTAGCCCTAGCGGGAGGATCTCAGATACGCAGTATTTT. Translation: CASSLFSPSGRISDTQYF.